The 9 T cell receptor beta chains reported below all come from one sample, sequenced in a study of shared clonotypes between healthy human individuals. Generated by immunoSEQ multiplex PCR, the TCRdb table keeps only in-frame clones and is missing some. The table lists roughly 850,000 clones, 90% to 98% of them singletons. The naive CD8 population came from CD45RO-negative cells selected for CCR7, without terminally differentiated effector memory CD45RA+ cells. The sequenced material came from naive CD8+ T cells sorted from blood. These receptor sequences come from a man in his thirties or forties in good health.

The rearrangement uses TRBV15 and TRBJ2-2; 9 bases map to TRBD2. V lost 0 bases and J lost 4; bases outside the gene matches: 6. This CDR3 is 17 amino acids long. The germline CDR1 and CDR2 sequences are LNHNV and YYDKDF (reference sequence). In DNA, the CDR3 is TGTGCCACCAGCAGAGATAGGCGGGAGGGGGGCACCGGGGAGCTGTTTTTT. Protein sequence: CATSRDRREGGTGELFF.

The CDR3 region is CASSYDGHEQYF. CDR3 coding DNA: TGTGCCAGCAGTTACGACGGTCACGAGCAGTACTTC. The chain has TRBV6-5 and TRBJ2-7; D is unclear. In germline, CDR1 is MNHEY, CDR2 SVGAGI. The CDR3 spans 12 residues. V was shortened by 2 bases and J by 5 bases, with 7 bases between the two germline ends.

The V and J genes are TRBV11-3 and TRBJ2-2; 12 bases fit TRBD2. Germline trimming cut 5 bases from V and 5 bases from J; bases unmatched to any gene: 9. CDR3 length equals 17 residues. The germline CDR1 and CDR2 sequences are SGHNT and YENEEA. The CDR3 DNA is TGTGCCAGCAGCCCGCTAGCGGGAGGGCCGAGGACCGGGGAGCTGTTTTTT. It codes for CASSPLAGGPRTGELFF.

The chain joins TRBV4-1 to TRBJ1-2; 9 nucleotides agree with TRBD1. The trim removed 0 bases at V and 4 bases at J, leaving 6 bases unmatched. CDR3 size: 16 residues. The germline CDR1 and CDR2 sequences are MGHRA and YSYEKL. CDR3 sequence: CASSQDYQDRGYGYTF. DNA of the CDR3: TGCGCCAGCAGCCAAGATTACCAGGACAGGGGCTATGGCTACACCTTC.

This clone was observed a single time. The rearrangement joins TRBV29-1 to TRBJ2-7; D call uncertain. Germline V gene sequence: CDR1 SQVTM, CDR2 ANQGSEA. This CDR3 is 11 amino acids long. V shed 5 bases and J shed 4 bases, with 9 bases lying between them. The CDR3 is CSVSLPYEQYF. CDR3 sequence (DNA): TGCAGCGTTTCGCTGCCATACGAGCAGTACTTC.

About this clone itself: This CDR3 is also generated by other DNA sequences in the sample. The chain links TRBV27 to TRBJ2-7; TRBD1 matches 10 bases. Losses at the gene ends were 0 bases for V and 4 bases for J; bases not matched to a gene: 3. Germline CDR1 is MNHEY and CDR2 is SMNVEV (reference sequence). The CDR3 runs 15 residues. The CDR3, as DNA: TGTGCCAGCAGTTTATCGGGACAGGGGACGTACGAGCAGTACTTC. It encodes CASSLSGQGTYEQYF.

The rearrangement uses TRBV7-9 and TRBJ2-7; TRBD2 matches at 11 bases. The V gene's germline CDR1 is SEHNR and CDR2 FQNEAQ (reference sequence). This CDR3 has 16 residues. The ends lost 5 bases at V and 1 base at J; junction bases unmatched: 7. CDR3 nucleotide sequence: TGTGCCAGCAGCATAATAGCGGGGGGGTTTTCCTACGAGCAGTACTTC. Its translation: CASSIIAGGFSYEQYF.

The V call is TRBV19, the J call TRBJ2-7, with 7 bases identical to TRBD1. The CDR3 totals 12 residues. Germline V gives CDR1 LNHDA, CDR2 SQIVND (reference sequence). Losses at the gene ends were 8 bases for V and 5 bases for J; bases not matched to a gene: 6. The CDR3 sequence is CASGPTGNEQYF. DNA of the CDR3: TGTGCCAGTGGTCCGACAGGGAACGAGCAGTACTTC.

This rearrangement joins TRBV28 to TRBJ2-7; 10 bases align to TRBD2. CDR1 is MDHEN, CDR2 SYDVKM, per germline. The CDR3 runs to 18 residues. The V and J ends lost 3 bases and 0 bases, in that order; junction bases with no gene match: 11. As DNA, the CDR3 is TGTGCCAGCAGTTTTGGAATGGGTCTAGCGGGAGACTCCTACGAGCAGTACTTC. Its protein product is CASSFGMGLAGDSYEQYF.